The source of this T cell receptor (beta chain) is a study of blood T cells in healthy people across ages (dated by TCRdb to between 2015 and 2017). A note on the overall study: In model experiments, roughly one uniquely barcoded TCR beta cDNA molecule per two T cells was captured by template switching. Using deep sequencing normalized with unique cDNA molecular identifiers, the study measured how TCR beta repertoire diversity changes with age. The donors were split into four age groups: young (average about 16 years), middle-aged (around 40), aged (roughly 65) and long-lived (approximately 80). To avoid experimental bias, donors of different ages were spread randomly across the sequencing lanes. Two additional independent replicas of 1 million unique cDNA reads from the same blood draw were analyzed for two donors (one aged 18 to 30 and one aged 80 or older). Results the study describes overall, beyond this receptor: Bulk unsorted PBMC profiling prevented conclusive comparison of naive and antigen-experienced compartments. Estimates of total diversity from one million sequenced T cells were regarded as lower bounds and underestimates. Observed TCR beta diversity per million T cells fell roughly linearly with age, and a significant reduction was already apparent by age about 36. The percentage of naive T cells measured by flow cytometry correlated strongly with observed TCR beta diversity. Because the CMV infection status of the donors was unknown, age-related changes in expanded clonotypes may potentially have been confounded. Compared with the aged group, the long-lived group had more naive CD4+ T cells, fewer expanded clones and increased TCR diversity, suggesting age selection.

The donors were about 40 Caucasian individuals from Russia, aged 6 to 90 years, who were systemically healthy. Each donor gave ten milliliters of peripheral blood, collected into EDTA-treated Vacutainer tubes. Ficoll-Paque density-gradient centrifugation was used to isolate PBMCs, with at least 6.5 million per sample. Total RNA, at least 6 micrograms per sample, was extracted from PBMCs with Trizol reagent. For every donor, an aliquot of PBMCs went through flow cytometry to measure the percentages of naive CD45RAhigh/CD27high T cells. Library preparation used 5' RACE. TCRdb lists the instrument as Illumina HiSeq 2500. A second PCR of about 7 to 12 cycles was run with a J-beta primer mix and a sample-barcoded 5' primer. A template-switch 5' adaptor carrying 12 random nucleotides introduced a unique molecular identifier onto each TCR beta cDNA molecule. At least 2.5 million CDR3-containing paired-end reads were obtained from each sample. All of the RNA was converted into first-strand cDNA using the Mint cDNA synthesis kit, with a TRBC-specific oligonucleotide serving as the primer. Following uracil-DNA glycosylase treatment, a first 18-cycle PCR with universal primers M1SS and BC2_uni_R was performed on all cDNA. As for the authors' bioinformatics: Each sample was normalized by randomly selecting 1 million high-quality reads, each carrying a distinct molecular identifier. Instead of being binned into consensus sequences, reads with shared molecular identifiers were discarded. MiTCR, set to a Q25 quality threshold and the strictest error-elimination algorithm, was used for CDR3 identification, clonotype clustering and error correction. A nonparametric unseen species model using Euler transformation provided a lower-bound estimate of total TCR beta diversity. TCRdb's own reprocessing of the public reads used fastp at Q25 and MiXCR and kept productive beta chains. A single entry per CDR3 protein holds the most common genes and DNA from its merged rows. The V and J calls and clone size come from TCRdb's table, not from the authors' own analysis. Across this sample there are roughly 1,500,000 distinct CDR3 sequences, with around 39% seen only once. 7.9% of the sample belongs to the ten largest clones.

Reading the germline V gene gives CDR1 SGHTA and CDR2 FQGNSA. From cysteine to phenylalanine, the CDR3 is 11 amino acids long. Just CDR3 DNA is preserved here, 33 bases in frame from base 1. The V and J ends are trimmed by 6 bases and 5 bases, leaving 7 bases between them. This clonotype was detected a few times. Which antigen it targets is not known. Base-call qualities are not available, and no considerably larger clone is one nucleotide away. The chain uses TRBV7-2 and TRBJ1-2; the D gene assignment is ambiguous. This receptor was identified in a woman aged 18-30 years in good health. The specimen sequenced was blood. The encoded CDR3 is CASRTSYGYTF. At the DNA level, the sequence is TGTGCCAGCAGGACCAGTTATGGCTACACCTTC.